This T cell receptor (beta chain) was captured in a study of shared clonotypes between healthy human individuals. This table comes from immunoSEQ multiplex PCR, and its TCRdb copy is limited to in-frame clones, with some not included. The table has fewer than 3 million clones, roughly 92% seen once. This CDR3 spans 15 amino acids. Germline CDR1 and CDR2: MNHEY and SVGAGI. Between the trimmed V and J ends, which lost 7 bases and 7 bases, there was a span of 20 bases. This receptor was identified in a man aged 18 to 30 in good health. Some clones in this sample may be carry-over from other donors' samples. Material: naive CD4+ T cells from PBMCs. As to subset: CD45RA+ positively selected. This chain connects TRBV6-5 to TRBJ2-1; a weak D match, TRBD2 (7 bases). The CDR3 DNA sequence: TGTGCCAGCAACCCGGGGGGCAGGGGAAGTAATGAGCAGTTCTTC. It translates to CASNPGGRGSNEQFF.